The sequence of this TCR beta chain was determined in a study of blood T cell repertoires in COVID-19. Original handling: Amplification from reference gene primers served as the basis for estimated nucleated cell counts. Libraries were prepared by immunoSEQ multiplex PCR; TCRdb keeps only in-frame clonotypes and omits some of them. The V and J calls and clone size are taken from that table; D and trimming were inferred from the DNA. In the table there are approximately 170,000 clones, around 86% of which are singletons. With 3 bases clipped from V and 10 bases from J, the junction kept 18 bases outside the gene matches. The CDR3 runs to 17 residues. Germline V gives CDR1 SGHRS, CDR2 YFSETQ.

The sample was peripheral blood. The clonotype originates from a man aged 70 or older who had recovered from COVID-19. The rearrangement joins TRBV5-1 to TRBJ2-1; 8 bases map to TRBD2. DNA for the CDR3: TGCGCCAGCAGCTGGAACTTTGGGACTAGTCAAAAGGGGGAGCAGTTCTTC. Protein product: CASSWNFGTSQKGEQFF.